The 19 T cell receptor beta chains in this list originate from one sample, sequenced in a study of blood T cell repertoires in COVID-19. Profiled with immunoSEQ multiplex PCR; TCRdb holds only in-frame clones, not every one. The sample shows 300,000 to 450,000 clones, around 84% of them seen only once. The sample consisted of peripheral blood. The receptors come from a human donor with acute or convalescent COVID-19. The donor label of this sample is uncertain.

This chain connects TRBV2 to TRBJ1-4; 7 bases fit TRBD1. Germline values: CDR1 SNHLY, CDR2 FYNNEI. This CDR3 region has 15 residues. V was pared by 6 bases and J by 6 bases, with 10 bases of the junction left unmatched. The CDR3 loop is CASRAGAGGYEKLFF. CDR3 in DNA: TGTGCCAGCAGAGCGGGAGCAGGGGGGTATGAAAAACTGTTTTTT.

The chain joins TRBV3-1 (or the pseudogene TRBV3-2) to TRBJ2-7, with 7 bases fitting TRBD2. Germline V gene data show CDR1 as LGHDT and CDR2 as YNNKEL (reference sequence). The ends lost 2 bases at V and 3 bases at J; junction bases unmatched: 10. CDR3 length equals 16 residues. Here the CDR3 reads CASSQSYRDYNYEQYF. Written as DNA, the CDR3 is TGTGCCAGCAGCCAAAGCTACCGGGACTACAACTACGAGCAGTACTTC.

J is TRBJ1-2 and V is TRBV6-5, with D uncertain. Trimming left V 2 bases short and J 2 bases short, with 12 bases between. The CDR3 totals 15 residues. The germline V gene encodes CDR1 MNHEY and CDR2 SVGAGI. The CDR3 nucleotides are TGTGCCAGCAGTTACCGCAGGACGGGGAACTATGGCTACACCTTC. It codes for CASSYRRTGNYGYTF.

The rearrangement joins TRBV2 to TRBJ1-2, with D tentatively TRBD1 (5 bases). Germline loops: CDR1 SNHLY, CDR2 FYNNEI. The CDR3 is made up of 14 amino acids. The ends were cut back, 4 bases at V and 6 bases at J, with 15 bases in the middle. CDR3 region: CASSGDFGGDGYTF. The CDR3 DNA is TGTGCCAGCAGTGGGGATTTCGGGGGGGATGGCTACACCTTC.

The chain has TRBV12-5 and TRBJ2-5; perhaps TRBD1 as D (6 bases). Trimming stripped 5 bases from V and 10 bases from J, with 11 bases between. The CDR3 consists of 11 residues. Germline V gives CDR1 LGHNT, CDR2 FRNRAP. Here the CDR3 DNA reads TGTGCTAGTGGTCACTCAGGGGTCCAGTACTTC. Translated, it gives CASGHSGVQYF.

This clone has a single count. The CDR3 sequence is CASSQRGGNQPQHF. The CDR3, as DNA: TGTGCCAGTAGCCAACGAGGTGGCAATCAGCCCCAGCATTTT. V usage is TRBV19 and J usage is TRBJ1-5, with D unresolved. This CDR3 has 14 amino acids. Germline V lookup: CDR1 LNHDA, CDR2 SQIVND (reference sequence). V gave up 6 bases and J gave up 2 bases, with 11 bases separating them.

V and J are TRBV27 and TRBJ2-3; 11 bases line up with TRBD2. Germline CDR1 MNHEY, CDR2 SMNVEV (reference sequence). The junction had 14 bases not matched to a gene; V was cut back by 6 bases and J by 9 bases. The CDR3 spans 16 residues. CDR3 in amino acids: CASSPTSGAWGGTQYF. The CDR3 nucleotides are TGTGCCAGCAGCCCGACTAGCGGGGCCTGGGGGGGCACGCAGTATTTT.

The chain has TRBV19 and TRBJ1-2, with 7 bases aligning to TRBD1. Germline V CDR1 and CDR2: LNHDA, SQIVND (reference sequence). The ends lost 6 bases at V and 5 bases at J; junction bases unmatched: 9. This CDR3 has 14 amino acids. The CDR3 is CASSRQGKGYGYTF. The CDR3 nucleotides are TGTGCCAGTAGCCGACAGGGTAAGGGATATGGCTACACCTTC.

The genes are TRBV12-5 and TRBJ2-7; TRBD1 aligns across 9 bases. The trim removed 4 bases at V and 3 bases at J, leaving 4 bases unmatched. CDR3 length equals 14 residues. Germline-derived CDR1 and CDR2 are LGHNT and FRNRAP. DNA for the CDR3: TGTGCTAGTGGTTCAGGACAGGGGATCTACGAGCAGTACTTC. Protein product: CASGSGQGIYEQYF. Combining the CDR3 with reference TRBV12-5 and TRBJ2-7 gives the whole variable domain DARVTQTPRHKVTEMGQEVTMRCQPILGHNTVFWYRQTMMQGLELLAYFRNRAPLDDSGMPKDRFSAEMPDATLATLKIQPSEPRDSAVYFCASGSGQGIYEQYFGPGTRLTVT.

V gene TRBV9 combines with J gene TRBJ1-2, with 7 bases aligning to TRBD1. V was pared by 3 bases and J by 8 bases, with 10 bases of the junction left unmatched. The CDR3 is made up of 14 amino acids. Germline-derived CDR1 and CDR2 are SGDLS and YYNGEE. This chain's CDR3 is CASSASGTAMGYTF. Written as DNA, the CDR3 is TGTGCCAGCAGCGCCTCCGGGACAGCGATGGGCTACACCTTC.

In this sample, this clone turned up a few times. The chain is built from TRBV19 and TRBJ1-5, with D maybe TRBD1 (5 bases). The ends were cut back, 6 bases at V and 1 base at J, with 13 bases in the middle. CDR3 size: 15 residues. Germline lookup yields CDR1 LNHDA and CDR2 SQIVND (reference sequence). CDR3 nucleotide sequence: TGTGCCAGTAGCGAAATCGGGGGAAGCAATCAGCCCCAGCATTTT. This sequence encodes CASSEIGGSNQPQHF.

This chain uses TRBV30 with TRBJ2-3; D is unresolved. CDR3 length: 12 amino acids. Looked up from germline, CDR1 is GTSNPN and CDR2 is SVGIG (reference sequence). V lost 2 bases and J lost 3, with 6 bases in between. DNA for the CDR3: TGTGCCTGGAGTTTCAAAACAGATACGCAGTATTTT. It specifies CAWSFKTDTQYF.

The chain combines TRBV12-3 or TRBV12-4 with TRBJ2-7; unclear D gene. The CDR3 length is 13 residues. V was cut by 10 bases and J by 3 bases, with 16 bases left in between. The CDR3: CATSLGRNYEQYF. For the CDR3, the DNA is TGTGCCACCTCCCTGGGCCGGAACTACGAGCAGTACTTC.

V is TRBV27 and J is TRBJ2-5; 8 bases map to TRBD2. This CDR3 comprises 16 residues. Germline CDR1 reads MNHEY; CDR2 reads SMNVEV (reference sequence). J lost 4 bases, V lost 5 bases, and 12 bases had no gene match. The CDR3 nucleotides are TGTGCCAGCAGTCCCCGAAAGCGGGGGCAAAGAGAGACCCAGTACTTC. This codes for CASSPRKRGQRETQYF.

The J gene is TRBJ1-1, the V gene TRBV28, with D perhaps matching TRBD1 (5 bases). Looked up from germline, CDR1 is MDHEN and CDR2 is SYDVKM. The CDR3 covers 12 residues. V was clipped by 1 base and J by 11 bases, with 11 bases between them. The CDR3 sequence is CASSLFQGNAFF. The CDR3 coding sequence is TGTGCCAGCAGTTTATTCCAGGGTAACGCTTTCTTT.

The chain joins TRBV5-1 to TRBJ2-5, with 8 bases aligning to TRBD1. Germline lookup yields CDR1 SGHRS and CDR2 YFSETQ. V dropped 0 bases and J dropped 5; count of bases not matched to a gene: 0. The CDR3 runs to 13 residues. The CDR3 region is CASSLGTGETQYF. CDR3 coding DNA: TGCGCCAGCAGCTTGGGGACAGGGGAGACCCAGTACTTC.

The V and J genes are TRBV7-2 and TRBJ1-1; D is possibly TRBD1 (6 bases). Germline V lookup: CDR1 SGHTA, CDR2 FQGNSA. The CDR3 covers 15 residues. V shed 3 bases and J shed 6 bases, with 17 bases lying between them. This CDR3 reads CASSLQTGLLAEAFF. The CDR3 coding sequence is TGTGCCAGCAGCTTGCAGACAGGACTCTTAGCTGAAGCTTTCTTT.

The V call is TRBV7-9, the J call TRBJ2-1; D uncertain. Trimming shortened V by 2 bases and J by 4 bases, and 6 bases separated the two germline ends. The CDR3 has 13 residues. Germline CDR1 is SEHNR and CDR2 is FQNEAQ (reference sequence). The CDR3, as DNA: TGTGCCAGCAGCTTACAGCGATACAATGAGCAGTTCTTC. Translation: CASSLQRYNEQFF.

The chain is built from TRBV6-2 or TRBV6-3 and TRBJ2-5; the match to TRBD1 covers 7 bases. Losses at the gene ends were 5 bases for V and 2 bases for J; bases not matched to a gene: 5. Germline CDR1 MNHEY, CDR2 SVGEGT. The CDR3 is 14 residues long. The CDR3 DNA is TGTGCCAGCAGTACAGGGACAGTTCAAGAGACCCAGTACTTC. It yields the protein CASSTGTVQETQYF.